These T cell receptor beta chains were read from a single sample in a study of vaccination and CD4 T cells after COVID-19. TCRdb fed the PCR reads into MiXCR, producing one record per CDR3 protein. The sample lists around 21,000 distinct CDR3 sequences; roughly 50% were seen once. Their target antigens are unknown. The specimen was CD4+ T cells from blood, cultured in vitro. The receptors originated from a human donor who had recovered from COVID-19. CDR3s include the opening cysteine and the closing phenylalanine or tryptophan. The D gene is left open where the match is weak. A clone size is listed for some rows: how often the clone was seen (once, few, many), or a class if it is expanded.

J gene: TRBJ1-5
clone size: few
V gene: TRBV20-1
D gene: TRBD1
CDR3 DNA: TGCAGTGCCCACGACAGGGCGGGACAGCCCCAGCATTTT
CDR3 protein: CSAHDRAGQPQHF

J gene: TRBJ1-5
clone size: few
V gene: TRBV30
D gene: -
CDR3 DNA: TGTGCCTGGAGTGCTGGGGAAAGTCAGCCCCAGCATTTT
CDR3 protein: CAWSAGESQPQHF

J gene: TRBJ1-6
clone size: -
V gene: TRBV15
D gene: -
CDR3 DNA: TGTGCCACCAGCAGAGATCAGAGCCATAGGTCACCCCTCCACTTT
CDR3 protein: CATSRDQSHRSPLHF

J gene: TRBJ1-1
clone size: medium-sized
V gene: TRBV28
D gene: TRBD1
CDR3 DNA: TGTGCCAGCGTAACAGGGGGCGGGCTGGCGAACACTGAAGCTTTCTTT
CDR3 protein: CASVTGGGLANTEAFF

J gene: TRBJ1-3
clone size: -
V gene: TRBV11-2
D gene: TRBD1
CDR3 DNA: TGTGCCAGCAGCTCAGGGGGGGGGACCGCTAAAACAGGAAACACCATATATTTT
CDR3 protein: CASSSGGGTAKTGNTIYF

J gene: TRBJ2-1
clone size: -
V gene: TRBV20-1
D gene: -
CDR3 DNA: TGCAGTGCCAACCGGGAACCCTACAATGAGCAGTTCTTC
CDR3 protein: CSANREPYNEQFF

J gene: TRBJ1-2
clone size: -
V gene: TRBV28
D gene: TRBD1
CDR3 DNA: TGTGCCAGCATCGCAGGGGGCTACGGCTACACCTTC
CDR3 protein: CASIAGGYGYTF

J gene: TRBJ2-1
clone size: once
V gene: TRBV27
D gene: -
CDR3 DNA: TGTGCCAGCAGGGACACCTCCTACAATGAGCAGTTCTTC
CDR3 protein: CASRDTSYNEQFF

J gene: TRBJ1-1
clone size: -
V gene: TRBV4-2
D gene: TRBD1
CDR3 DNA: TGTGCCAGCAGCCACGATGGACAGGGAGCCACTGAAGCTTTCTTT
CDR3 protein: CASSHDGQGATEAFF

J gene: TRBJ1-1
clone size: -
V gene: TRBV7-9
D gene: -
CDR3 DNA: TGTGCCAGCAGCTTGGATGAGAACACTGAAGCTTTCTTT
CDR3 protein: CASSLDENTEAFF

J gene: TRBJ1-5
clone size: -
V gene: TRBV19
D gene: -
CDR3 DNA: TGTGCCAGTAGTAGGGGGGAGAATTGGAGCAATCAGCCCCAGCATTTT
CDR3 protein: CASSRGENWSNQPQHF

J gene: TRBJ2-7
clone size: -
V gene: TRBV6-5
D gene: TRBD1
CDR3 DNA: TGTGCCAGCAGTTATGACAGGGGACCTACCTACGAGCAGTACTTC
CDR3 protein: CASSYDRGPTYEQYF

J gene: TRBJ2-2
clone size: -
V gene: TRBV5-4
D gene: TRBD2
CDR3 DNA: TGTGCCAGCAGCTTGGGTAGCGGGGGGAACACCGGGGAGCTGTTTTTT
CDR3 protein: CASSLGSGGNTGELFF

J gene: TRBJ1-2
clone size: -
V gene: TRBV24-1
D gene: -
CDR3 DNA: TGTGCCATTTCGAGGGGCCCTAACTATGGCTACACCTTC
CDR3 protein: CAISRGPNYGYTF

J gene: TRBJ1-1
clone size: -
V gene: TRBV28
D gene: -
CDR3 DNA: TGTGCCAGCAGTCGGGCCCCGACGCGGGGTGAAGCTTTCTTT
CDR3 protein: CASSRAPTRGEAFF

J gene: TRBJ2-2
clone size: -
V gene: TRBV7-2
D gene: TRBD1
CDR3 DNA: TGTGCCAGCTCATGGTTGGGACAGGCGAACACCGGGGAGCTGTTTTTT
CDR3 protein: CASSWLGQANTGELFF

J gene: TRBJ2-1
clone size: few
V gene: TRBV11-2
D gene: -
CDR3 DNA: TGTGCCAGCAGCTTAGATTGGGAACTTGAGCAGTTCTTC
CDR3 protein: CASSLDWELEQFF

J gene: TRBJ2-7
clone size: -
V gene: TRBV6-1
D gene: -
CDR3 DNA: TGTGCCAGCAGAGGCGGGCCGCTCTCCTACGAGCAGTACTTC
CDR3 protein: CASRGGPLSYEQYF

J gene: TRBJ1-5
clone size: -
V gene: TRBV7-8
D gene: -
CDR3 DNA: TGTGCCAGCAGCTTCCACAGGGACCGAGGGCCCCAGCATTTT
CDR3 protein: CASSFHRDRGPQHF

J gene: TRBJ2-5
clone size: -
V gene: TRBV7-9
D gene: TRBD1
CDR3 DNA: TGTGCCAGCAGCTTGGGACAGGGTGCGGGTCAAGAGACCCAGTACTTC
CDR3 protein: CASSLGQGAGQETQYF